This T cell receptor (beta chain) was obtained from a study of T cells in lung cancer brain metastases. The CDR3 is made up of 15 amino acids. Germline CDR1 reads MGHRA; CDR2 reads YSYEKL. The V segment lost 8 bases and the J segment 3 bases; nucleotides outside the gene matches: 9. Measured with immunoSEQ multiplex PCR; TCRdb has only the in-frame clones, and not every one. Here the sample spans a few thousand clones, over 65% being singletons. J is TRBJ2-2 and V is TRBV4-1, with TRBD2 matching over 7 bases. The clonotype was recovered from a woman in her 50s with non-small cell lung cancer that had spread to the brain. The sequencing input was tumor tissue from a brain metastasis. The CDR3 spells CASSSRAGDTGELFF. For the CDR3, the DNA is TGCGCCAGCTCTTCTAGGGCGGGGGACACCGGGGAGCTGTTTTTT.